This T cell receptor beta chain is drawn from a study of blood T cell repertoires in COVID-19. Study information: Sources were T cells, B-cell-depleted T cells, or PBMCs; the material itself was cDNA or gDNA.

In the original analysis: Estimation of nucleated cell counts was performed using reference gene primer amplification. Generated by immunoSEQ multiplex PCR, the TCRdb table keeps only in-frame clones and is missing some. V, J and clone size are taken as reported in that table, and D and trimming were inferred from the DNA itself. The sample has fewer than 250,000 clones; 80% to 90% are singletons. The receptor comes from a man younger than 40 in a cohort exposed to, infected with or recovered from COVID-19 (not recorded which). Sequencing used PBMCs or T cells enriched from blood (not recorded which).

The CDR3 protein is CASSRGSFYEQYF. CDR3 nucleotides: TGTGCCAGTAGTCGCGGCAGTTTCTACGAGCAGTACTTC. This chain connects TRBV19 to TRBJ2-7, with D hard to call. V shed 5 bases and J shed 3 bases, with 11 bases lying between them. The CDR3 sequence is 13 residues long. From germline, CDR1 is LNHDA and CDR2 SQIVND (reference sequence).